The following is a TCR beta chain sequence with its context. The data originate from a study of blood T cell repertoires in COVID-19. Study overall: PBMCs, B-cell-depleted T cells, or T cells were the source of the cDNA or gDNA that made up the material.

Recruited during active infection, patients (from Seattle) were subsequently followed longitudinally. Authors' methods: Reference gene primer amplification yielded estimated nucleated cell counts. Sequencing was performed with immunoSEQ multiplex PCR; in TCRdb, only in-frame clones are kept and a portion is missing. Clone size and V and J calls were adopted from that table, with D and trimming inferred from the DNA. Here the sample spans 140,000 or so clones, less than 90% being singletons. Sequenced input: peripheral blood. The sequence was collected from a man aged 25 to 40 with COVID-19, enrolled during active disease.

The CDR3 DNA reads as TGTGCCAGCAGCCGAATAGGACTCGGGAGCGACACTGAAGCTTTCTTT. Its protein product is CASSRIGLGSDTEAFF. The genes are TRBV7-8 and TRBJ1-1; D is uncertain. CDR3 size: 16 residues. V lost 5 bases, J lost 3 bases, and 19 bases lay in between. The germline V gene has CDR1 SGHVS and CDR2 FQNEAQ.